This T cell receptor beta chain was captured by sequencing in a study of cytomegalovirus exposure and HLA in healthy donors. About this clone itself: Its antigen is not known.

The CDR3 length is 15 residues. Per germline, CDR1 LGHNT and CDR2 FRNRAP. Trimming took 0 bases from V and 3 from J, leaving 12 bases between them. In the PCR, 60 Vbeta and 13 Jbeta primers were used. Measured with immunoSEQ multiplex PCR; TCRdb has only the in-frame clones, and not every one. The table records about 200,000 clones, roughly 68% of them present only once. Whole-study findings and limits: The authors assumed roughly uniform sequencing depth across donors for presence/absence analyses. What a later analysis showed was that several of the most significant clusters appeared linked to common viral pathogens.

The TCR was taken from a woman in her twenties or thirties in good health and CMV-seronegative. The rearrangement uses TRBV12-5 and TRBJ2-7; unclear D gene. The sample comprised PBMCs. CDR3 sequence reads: CASGLVLGQFYEQYF. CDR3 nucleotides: TGTGCTAGTGGTTTGGTACTCGGTCAATTCTACGAGCAGTACTTC.